The clone carrying this T cell receptor (beta chain) has ten or more counts. The time point: healthy volunteer bleed at 2 weeks. From whole blood left unfractionated, total RNA was extracted. The record originates from a study of human T cells and chemical hapten exposure. As the library was built, unique molecular identifiers were attached to individual cDNA molecules. Via MiXCR, TCRdb re-called the RACE reads, giving one row per CDR3 protein. The sample contains roughly 48,000 distinct CDR3 sequences, less than 4.5% of which appear only once. The clonotype originates from a human donor in good health. Some clones in this sample may be carry-over from other donors' samples. The sequencing sample was made of whole blood.

The CDR3 loop reads CASSLGSSTYEQYF. The CDR3 DNA reads TGTGCCAGCAGTTTGGGTAGTAGTACCTACGAGCAGTACTTC. The gene calls are TRBV12-3 or TRBV12-4 and TRBJ2-7; no clear D gene. Trimming stripped 3 bases from V and 2 bases from J, with 11 bases between. This CDR3 is 14 amino acids long.